The source of this T cell receptor (beta chain) is a study of T cell clonotyping in hematopoietic cell transplantation. The table came from immunoSEQ multiplex PCR; TCRdb's copy has only in-frame clones and leaves some out. Among more than 25,000 clones, over 60% were seen once, and the ten largest hold approximately 6.3%. The time point: recipient sample about 28 days before transplant, after cytoreduction. Recipients were bled about 28 days pretransplant and at posttransplant days 30, 100, 180. As to this clone: The antigen remains unidentified.

Regarding the study as a whole: Cells were unsorted, so CD4 and CD8 contributions were not separated. After transplant, recipient diversity fell while pathologically expanded clonotypes grew through day 180. Broader posttransplant TCR repertoire diversity was predicted by graft donor and pretransplant recipient Inverse Simpson Index values.

CDR1 and CDR2 (germline): MNHNS, SASEGT. Trimming took 11 bases from V and 2 from J; bases not matched to a gene: 9. The CDR3 sequence is 13 residues long. Here the sequenced sample was peripheral blood mononuclear cells, taken before stem cell transplant. The sequence was obtained from a man aged 45-65 years with myelodysplastic syndrome. Some clones in this sample may be carry-over from other donors' samples. The chain employs TRBV6-1 and TRBJ2-7; 7 bases are a match to TRBD2. This CDR3 reads CAGGSGSTYEQYF. The CDR3 DNA follows: TGTGCCGGCGGTAGCGGGTCCACCTACGAGCAGTACTTC.